Listed below are T cell receptor beta chains from one sample, sequenced in a study of neurological immune-mediated disorders. Via MiXCR, TCRdb re-called the 5' RACE reads, giving one row per CDR3 protein. The sample shows around 51,000 distinct CDR3 sequences, 9.5% to 15% of them seen only once. Sequences were obtained from PBMCs. These receptors all stem from a male donor with HTLV-1-associated myelopathy (HAM/TSP). CDR3s include the opening cysteine and the closing phenylalanine or tryptophan. A D gene is named only where the DNA matches it firmly. Clone size is stated in some rows and not others, as once, few, many or a class when expanded.

V gene	clone size	D gene	J gene	CDR3 protein	CDR3 DNA
TRBV27	.	TRBD1	TRBJ1-1	CASKGYRGRGTEALF	TGTGCCAGCAAGGGGTACAGGGGGCGAGGTACTGAAGCTTTATTT
TRBV27	many	.	TRBJ1-2	CASSPYPTEDRYGYTF	TGTGCCAGCAGTCCTTACCCGACAGAAGATAGGTATGGCTACACCTTC
TRBV20-1	many	.	TRBJ2-7	CSARDPMGAIYEQYF	TGCAGTGCTAGAGATCCCATGGGGGCCATATACGAGCAGTACTTC
TRBV7-8	many	.	TRBJ1-1	CASSFQTVLKNTEAFF	TGTGCCAGCAGCTTCCAGACGGTCCTAAAGAACACTGAAGCTTTCTTT
TRBV29-1	once	.	TRBJ1-2	CSVAVHNYGYTF	TGCAGCGTGGCAGTCCACAACTATGGCTACACCTTC
TRBV28	many	.	TRBJ1-2	CASSLGGGRFGYGYTF	TGTGCCAGCAGTTTAGGGGGGGGGCGGTTCGGTTATGGCTACACCTTC
TRBV7-2	many	.	TRBJ2-4	CASSLYRKNIQYF	TGTGCCAGCAGCTTGTACAGGAAAAACATTCAGTACTTC
TRBV29-1	many	TRBD1	TRBJ1-5	CSVADRFDQPQHF	TGCAGCGTTGCGGACAGGTTTGATCAGCCCCAGCATTTT
TRBV6-5	few	TRBD2	TRBJ2-3	CASSYSMVLAGGSRTDTQYF	TGTGCCAGCAGTTACTCGATGGTACTAGCGGGGGGAAGCCGCACAGATACGCAGTATTTT
TRBV4-3	many	.	TRBJ2-3	CASSQDRRQDNTDTQYF	TGCGCCAGCAGCCAAGATAGGAGACAAGATAACACAGATACGCAGTATTTT
TRBV20-1	many	.	TRBJ2-1	CSARGRLVGLTQFF	TGCAGTGCTAGGGGGCGGTTAGTAGGGTTAACGCAGTTCTTC
TRBV9	.	.	TRBJ2-7	CASSVDPGTAPLEQYF	TGTGCCAGCAGCGTTGACCCCGGGACGGCCCCTCTCGAGCAGTACTTC
TRBV29-1	many	TRBD2	TRBJ2-1	CSGFAGGVYNEQFF	TGCAGTGGATTTGCGGGGGGGGTGTACAATGAGCAGTTCTTC
TRBV5-6	many	.	TRBJ1-1	CASSLGPLNTEAFF	TGTGCCAGCAGCTTGGGACCCCTGAACACTGAAGCTTTCTTT
TRBV20-1	many	TRBD1	TRBJ1-2	CSATGTGKGYTF	TGCAGTGCCACCGGGACAGGGAAAGGCTACACCTTC
TRBV30	many	.	TRBJ1-1	CAWSVRGDTEAFF	TGTGCCTGGAGTGTAAGGGGGGACACTGAAGCTTTCTTT
TRBV5-5	many	.	TRBJ1-5	CASSFGEGNQPQHF	TGTGCCAGCAGCTTTGGGGAGGGCAATCAGCCCCAGCATTTT
TRBV11-2	many	.	TRBJ1-1	CASSPRLDAATEAFF	TGTGCCAGCAGCCCCCGACTCGACGCGGCCACTGAAGCTTTCTTT
TRBV20-1	.	.	TRBJ1-6	CSARAADSPLHF	TGCAGTGCTAGGGCAGCGGATTCACCCCTCCACTTT
TRBV7-9	many	TRBD1	TRBJ1-5	CASSQTGGLNQPQHF	TGTGCCAGCAGCCAAACAGGGGGCCTCAATCAGCCCCAGCATTTT
TRBV7-9	many	.	TRBJ2-4	CASSLSGAKNIQYF	TGTGCCAGCAGCTTATCCGGAGCCAAAAACATTCAGTACTTC
TRBV20-1	many	TRBD1	TRBJ1-5	CGFRGQGGQPQHF	TGCGGATTCAGAGGACAGGGAGGACAGCCCCAGCATTTT
TRBV6-1	many	.	TRBJ1-5	CASSELEGGGQPQHF	TGTGCCAGCAGTGAACTCGAGGGGGGTGGTCAGCCCCAGCATTTT
TRBV7-2	.	.	TRBJ1-2	CASSRELADGYNF	TGTGCCAGCTCACGGGAGCTAGCGGATGGCTACAACTTC
TRBV7-6	few	.	TRBJ1-1	CASSLVRPGTTTEAFF	TGTGCCAGCAGCTTAGTTAGGCCAGGGACGACCACTGAAGCTTTCTTT
TRBV10-3	many	.	TRBJ2-2	CAIANRGGTGELFF	TGTGCCATCGCCAACAGAGGAGGCACCGGGGAGCTGTTTTTT
TRBV20-1	many	.	TRBJ1-2	CSAMTDGYGYTF	TGCAGTGCTATGACAGATGGATATGGCTACACCTTC